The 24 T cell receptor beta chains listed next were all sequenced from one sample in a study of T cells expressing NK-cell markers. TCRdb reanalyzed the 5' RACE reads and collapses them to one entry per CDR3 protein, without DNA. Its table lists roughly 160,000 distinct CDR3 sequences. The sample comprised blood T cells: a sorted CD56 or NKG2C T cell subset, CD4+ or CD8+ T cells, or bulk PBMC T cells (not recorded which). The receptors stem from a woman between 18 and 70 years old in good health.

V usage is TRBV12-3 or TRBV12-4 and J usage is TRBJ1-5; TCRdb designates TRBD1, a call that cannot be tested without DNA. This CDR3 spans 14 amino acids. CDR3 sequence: CASSLMGGRQPQHF.

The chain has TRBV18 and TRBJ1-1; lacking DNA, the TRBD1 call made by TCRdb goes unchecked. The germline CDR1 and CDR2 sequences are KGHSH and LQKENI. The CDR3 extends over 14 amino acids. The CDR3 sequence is CASSPNPQGIEAFF. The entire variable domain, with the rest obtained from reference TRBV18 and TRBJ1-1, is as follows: NAGVMQNPRHLVRRRGQEARLRCSPMKGHSHVYWYRQLPEEGLKFMVYLQKENIIDESGMPKERFSAEFPKEGPSILRIQQVVRGDSAAYFCASSPNPQGIEAFFGQGTRLTVV.

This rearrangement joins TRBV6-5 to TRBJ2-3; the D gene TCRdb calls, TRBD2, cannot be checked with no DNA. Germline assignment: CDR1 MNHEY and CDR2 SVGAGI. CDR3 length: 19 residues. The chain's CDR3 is CASSYSTRGSETYTDTQYF.

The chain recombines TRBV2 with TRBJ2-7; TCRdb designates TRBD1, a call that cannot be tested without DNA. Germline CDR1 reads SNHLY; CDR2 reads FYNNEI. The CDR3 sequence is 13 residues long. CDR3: CASGGDRNYEQYF.

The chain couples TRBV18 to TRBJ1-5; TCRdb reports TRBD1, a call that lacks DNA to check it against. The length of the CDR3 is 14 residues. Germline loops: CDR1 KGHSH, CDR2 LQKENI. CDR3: CASSPETGNQPQHF.

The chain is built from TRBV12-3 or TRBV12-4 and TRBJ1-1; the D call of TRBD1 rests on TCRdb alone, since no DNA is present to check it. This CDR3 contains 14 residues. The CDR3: CASSFTGSATEAFF.

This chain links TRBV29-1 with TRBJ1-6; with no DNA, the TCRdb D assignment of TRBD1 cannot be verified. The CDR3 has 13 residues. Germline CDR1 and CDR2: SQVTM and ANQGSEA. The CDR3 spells CSVRDSYNSPLHF. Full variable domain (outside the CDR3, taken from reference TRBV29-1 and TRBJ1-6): SAVISQKPSRDICQRGTSLTIQCQVDSQVTMMFWYRQQPGQSLTLIATANQGSEATYESGFVIDKFPISRPNLTFSTLTVSNMSPEDSSIYLCSVRDSYNSPLHFGNGTRLTVT.

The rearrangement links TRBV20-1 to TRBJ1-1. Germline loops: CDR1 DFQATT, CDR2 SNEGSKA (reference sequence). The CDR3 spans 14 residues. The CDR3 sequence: CSAHWRTEGAEAFF.

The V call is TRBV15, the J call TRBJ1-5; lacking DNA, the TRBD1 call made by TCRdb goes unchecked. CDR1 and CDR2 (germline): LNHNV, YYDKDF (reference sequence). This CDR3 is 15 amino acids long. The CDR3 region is CATSRDRGVAQPQHF.

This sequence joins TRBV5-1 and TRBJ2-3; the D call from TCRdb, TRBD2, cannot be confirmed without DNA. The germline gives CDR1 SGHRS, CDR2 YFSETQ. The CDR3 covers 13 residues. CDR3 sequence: CASRTEGADTQYF.

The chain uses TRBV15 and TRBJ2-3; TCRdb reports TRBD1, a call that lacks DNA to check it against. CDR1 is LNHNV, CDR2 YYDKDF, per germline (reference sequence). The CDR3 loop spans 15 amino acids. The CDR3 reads CATSSTGVSTDTQYF.

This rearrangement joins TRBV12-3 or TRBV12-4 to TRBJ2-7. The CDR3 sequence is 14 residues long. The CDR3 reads CASRVDRGSHEQYF.

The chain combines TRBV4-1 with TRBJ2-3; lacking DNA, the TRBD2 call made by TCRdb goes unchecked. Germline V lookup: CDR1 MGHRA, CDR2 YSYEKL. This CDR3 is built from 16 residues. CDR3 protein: CASRGDGFLDSDTQYF.

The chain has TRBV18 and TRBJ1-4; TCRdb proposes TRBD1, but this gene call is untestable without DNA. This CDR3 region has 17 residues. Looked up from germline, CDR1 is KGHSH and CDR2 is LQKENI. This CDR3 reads CASSPNTGSATNEKLFF. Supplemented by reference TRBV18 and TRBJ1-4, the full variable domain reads NAGVMQNPRHLVRRRGQEARLRCSPMKGHSHVYWYRQLPEEGLKFMVYLQKENIIDESGMPKERFSAEFPKEGPSILRIQQVVRGDSAAYFCASSPNTGSATNEKLFFGSGTQLSVL.

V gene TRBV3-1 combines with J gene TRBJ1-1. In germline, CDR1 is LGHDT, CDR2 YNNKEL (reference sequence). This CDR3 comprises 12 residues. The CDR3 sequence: CASSLLSGRAFF.

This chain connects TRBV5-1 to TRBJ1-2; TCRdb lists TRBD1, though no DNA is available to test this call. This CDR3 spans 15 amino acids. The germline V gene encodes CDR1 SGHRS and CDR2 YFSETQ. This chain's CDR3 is CASSLSGQGVHGYTF.

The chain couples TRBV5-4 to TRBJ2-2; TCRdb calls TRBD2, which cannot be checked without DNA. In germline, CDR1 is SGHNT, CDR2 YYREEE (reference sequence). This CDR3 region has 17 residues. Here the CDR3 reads CASSLGLAGGGPGELFF.

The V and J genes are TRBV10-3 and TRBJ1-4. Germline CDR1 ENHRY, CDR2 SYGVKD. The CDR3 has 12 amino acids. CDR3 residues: CAISNYNEKLFF.

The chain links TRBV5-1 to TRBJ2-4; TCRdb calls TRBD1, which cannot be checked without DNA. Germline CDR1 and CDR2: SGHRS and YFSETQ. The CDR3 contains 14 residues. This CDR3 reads CASRAPGQENIQYF.

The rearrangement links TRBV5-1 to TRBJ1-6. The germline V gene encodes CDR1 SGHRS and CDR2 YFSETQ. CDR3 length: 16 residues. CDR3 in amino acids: CASSLDRSENNSPLHF.

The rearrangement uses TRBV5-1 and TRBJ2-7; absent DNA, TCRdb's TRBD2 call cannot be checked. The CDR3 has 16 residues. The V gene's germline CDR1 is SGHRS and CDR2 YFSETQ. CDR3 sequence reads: CASSLGAGGPAYEQYF.

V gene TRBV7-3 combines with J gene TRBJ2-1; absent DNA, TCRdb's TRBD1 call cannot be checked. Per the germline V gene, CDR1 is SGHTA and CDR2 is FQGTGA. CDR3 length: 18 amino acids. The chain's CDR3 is CASSLRIRGGPGDNEQFF.

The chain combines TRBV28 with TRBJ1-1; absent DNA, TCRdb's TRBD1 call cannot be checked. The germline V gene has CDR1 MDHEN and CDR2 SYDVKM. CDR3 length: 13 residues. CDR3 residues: CASSFPQKTEAFF.

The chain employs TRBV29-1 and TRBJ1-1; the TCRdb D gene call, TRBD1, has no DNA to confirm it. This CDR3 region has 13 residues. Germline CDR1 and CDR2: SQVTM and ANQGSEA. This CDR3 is CSVEVPRGTEAFF.